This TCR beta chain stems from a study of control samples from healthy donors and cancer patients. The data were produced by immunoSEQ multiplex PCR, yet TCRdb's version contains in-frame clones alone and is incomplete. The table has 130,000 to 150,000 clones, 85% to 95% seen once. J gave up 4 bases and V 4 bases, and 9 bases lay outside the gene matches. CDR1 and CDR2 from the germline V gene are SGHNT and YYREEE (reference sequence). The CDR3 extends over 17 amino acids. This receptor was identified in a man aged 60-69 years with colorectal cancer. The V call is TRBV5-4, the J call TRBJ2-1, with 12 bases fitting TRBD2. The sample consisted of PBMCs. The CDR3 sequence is CASSGTSGTSGYNEQFF. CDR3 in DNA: TGTGCCAGCAGCGGGACCTCCGGGACTAGCGGGTACAATGAGCAGTTCTTC.